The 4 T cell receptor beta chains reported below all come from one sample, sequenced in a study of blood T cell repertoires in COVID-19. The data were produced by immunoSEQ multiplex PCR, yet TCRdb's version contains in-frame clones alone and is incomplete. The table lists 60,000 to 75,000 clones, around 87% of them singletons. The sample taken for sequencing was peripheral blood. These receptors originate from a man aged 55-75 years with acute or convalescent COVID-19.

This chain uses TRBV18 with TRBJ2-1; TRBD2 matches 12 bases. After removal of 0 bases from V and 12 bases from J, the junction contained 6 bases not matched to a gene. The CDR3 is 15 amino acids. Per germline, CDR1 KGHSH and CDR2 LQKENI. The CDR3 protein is CASSPPSSGGAGQFF. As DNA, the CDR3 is TGTGCCAGCTCACCACCCTCTAGCGGGGGGGCCGGGCAGTTCTTC.

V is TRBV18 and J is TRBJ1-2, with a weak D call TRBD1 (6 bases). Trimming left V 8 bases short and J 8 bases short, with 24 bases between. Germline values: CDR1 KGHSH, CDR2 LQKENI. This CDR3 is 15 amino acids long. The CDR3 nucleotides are TGTGCCAGCACCATAAAGGACAGCGAGGTTTTAGGCTACACCTTC. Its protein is CASTIKDSEVLGYTF.

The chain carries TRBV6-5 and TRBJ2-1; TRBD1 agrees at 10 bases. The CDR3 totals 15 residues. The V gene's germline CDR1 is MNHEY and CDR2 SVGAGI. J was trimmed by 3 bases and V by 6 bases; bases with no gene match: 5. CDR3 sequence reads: CASRTTGGGYNEQFF. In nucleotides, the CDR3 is TGTGCCAGCAGGACGACAGGGGGCGGCTACAATGAGCAGTTCTTC.

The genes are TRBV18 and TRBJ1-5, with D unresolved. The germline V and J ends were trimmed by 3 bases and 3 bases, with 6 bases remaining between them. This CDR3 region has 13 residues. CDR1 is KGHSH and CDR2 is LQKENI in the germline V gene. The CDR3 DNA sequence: TGTGCCAGCTCACCGGCCGCCAATCAGCCCCAGCATTTT. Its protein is CASSPAANQPQHF.